Following are 26 T cell receptor beta chains from one sample sequenced in a study of blood T cells in healthy people across ages. Using a J-beta primer mix together with a sample-barcoded 5' primer, a second PCR was run for roughly 7 to 11 cycles. TCRdb used MiXCR to reprocess the 5' RACE reads, holding one entry per CDR3 protein. The sample includes about 640,000 distinct CDR3 sequences, 45% to 65% of them seen just once. Sequencing was performed on blood. Source of these receptors: a man aged 55 to 70 in good health.

The chain couples TRBV9 to TRBJ2-2, with D possibly being TRBD1 (6 bases). V lost 3 bases and J lost 6, with 12 bases in between. The V gene's germline CDR1 is SGDLS and CDR2 YYNGEE. This CDR3 spans 14 amino acids. The CDR3 nucleotides are TGTGCCAGCAGCGCCACAGGGCGCCCCGGGGAGCTGTTTTTT. Translated: CASSATGRPGELFF.

This clonotype was seen many times. V and J are TRBV5-1 and TRBJ2-6; 13 bases agree with TRBD2. CDR1 and CDR2 from the germline V gene are SGHRS and YFSETQ. The CDR3 is made up of 20 amino acids. V trimming: 4 bases; J trimming: 0 bases; junction bases outside the gene matches: 10. CDR3 region: CASSLLGLAGATSGANVLTF. The CDR3 coding sequence is TGCGCCAGCAGCCTTCTCGGACTAGCGGGGGCTACCTCTGGGGCCAACGTCCTGACTTTC.

This chain uses TRBV20-1 with TRBJ2-3, with 7 bases lining up with TRBD2. In germline, CDR1 is DFQATT, CDR2 SNEGSKA (reference sequence). Trimming cost V 6 bases and J 1 base; bases outside gene matches: 10. The CDR3 runs to 15 residues. In nucleotides, the CDR3 is TGCAGTGCCGCGGAGCCGAGCGGGGGCACAGATACGCAGTATTTT. Translated, it gives CSAAEPSGGTDTQYF.

The sample holds a few counts of this clonotype. V is TRBV3-1 and J is TRBJ2-5; 13 nucleotides agree with TRBD2. Germline V gene sequence: CDR1 LGHDT, CDR2 YNNKEL (reference sequence). V was clipped by 0 bases and J by 4 bases; unmatched bases: 5. This CDR3 is 17 amino acids long. The chain's CDR3 is CASSQESGLAGAETQYF. CDR3 DNA sequence: TGTGCCAGCAGCCAAGAAAGCGGACTAGCGGGGGCAGAGACCCAGTACTTC.

The genes are TRBV5-1 and TRBJ1-1, with D tentatively TRBD1 (6 bases). The CDR3 extends over 14 amino acids. Looked up from germline, CDR1 is SGHRS and CDR2 is YFSETQ. V was pared by 2 bases and J by 2 bases, with 10 bases between. CDR3 nucleotide sequence: TGCGCCAGCAGCTTTACAGGGATTAACACTGAAGCTTTCTTT. Protein product: CASSFTGINTEAFF. The full variable domain, its missing parts supplied by reference TRBV5-1 and TRBJ1-1, is KAGVTQTPRYLIKTRGQQVTLSCSPISGHRSVSWYQQTPGQGLQFLFEYFSETQRNKGNFPGRFSGRQFSNSRSEMNVSTLELGDSALYLCASSFTGINTEAFFGQGTRLTVV.

Ten or more counts support this clonotype. The V call is TRBV4-1, the J call TRBJ2-1, with 14 bases fitting TRBD2. The CDR3 covers 16 residues. CDR1 and CDR2 (germline): MGHRA, YSYEKL. V shed 0 bases, J shed 7 bases, and the junction held 2 bases outside the gene matches. This CDR3 is CASSQDGLAGGNEQFF. The DNA of the CDR3 is TGCGCCAGCAGCCAAGATGGACTAGCGGGGGGAAATGAGCAGTTCTTC.

The J gene is TRBJ1-4, the V gene TRBV4-1; TRBD1 is a possible D gene (5 bases). This CDR3 region has 15 residues. CDR1 is MGHRA, CDR2 YSYEKL, per germline. The V end was cut by 4 bases, the J end by 0 bases, with 9 bases between. DNA for the CDR3: TGCGCCAGCAGCCGGGACGTCGCAACTAATGAAAAACTGTTTTTT. Translated, it gives CASSRDVATNEKLFF.

The chain employs TRBV6-5 and TRBJ2-3, with D maybe TRBD2 (5 bases). This CDR3 is 14 amino acids long. Trimming took 8 bases from V and 5 from J, leaving 17 bases between them. Germline CDR1 reads MNHEY; CDR2 reads SVGAGI. CDR3 coding DNA: TGTGCCAGCTGTAGTAGCGAAGGTGGAGATACGCAGTATTTT. It is translated as CASCSSEGGDTQYF.

This clonotype was picked up a small number of times. The rearrangement uses TRBV29-1 and TRBJ2-3; D possibly corresponds to TRBD2 (6 bases). The V end was cut by 4 bases, the J end by 2 bases, with 13 bases between. The CDR3 is made up of 14 amino acids. Germline V gene sequence: CDR1 SQVTM, CDR2 ANQGSEA. CDR3 loop: CSVAWGEFTDTQYF. CDR3 nucleotide sequence: TGCAGCGTTGCGTGGGGGGAATTCACAGATACGCAGTATTTT.

The chain combines TRBV20-1 with TRBJ2-6; D is undetermined. The length of the CDR3 is 14 residues. Per germline, CDR1 DFQATT and CDR2 SNEGSKA (reference sequence). The germline V and J ends were trimmed by 2 bases and 0 bases, with 5 bases remaining between them. The CDR3 coding sequence is TGCAGTGCTAGACGTGACTCTGGGGCCAACGTCCTGACTTTC. As protein: CSARRDSGANVLTF.

The genes are TRBV27 and TRBJ2-1; tentatively, D is TRBD1 (8 bases). Germline V CDR1 and CDR2: MNHEY, SMNVEV (reference sequence). With 4 bases removed from V and 4 bases from J, the gap between germline ends came to 17 bases. There are 16 residues in the CDR3. CDR3 sequence reads: CASSSRDRGGYNEQFF. CDR3 nucleotides: TGTGCCAGCAGTTCCCGAGACAGGGGAGGGTACAATGAGCAGTTCTTC.

J is TRBJ1-2 and V is TRBV20-1; D gene unclear. The CDR3 contains 12 residues. Germline V gene sequence: CDR1 DFQATT, CDR2 SNEGSKA (reference sequence). The V and J ends lost 7 bases and 2 bases respectively, with 11 bases between them. CDR3 residues: CSGATVNYGYTF. CDR3 bases: TGCAGTGGCGCCACAGTGAACTATGGCTACACCTTC.

This rearrangement joins TRBV12-3 or TRBV12-4 to TRBJ2-4; 9 nucleotides agree with TRBD2. The junction had 10 bases not matched to a gene; V was cut back by 3 bases and J by 1 base. The CDR3 totals 18 residues. CDR3 sequence: CASSFLGSGSFAKNIQYF. The CDR3 DNA follows: TGTGCCAGCAGTTTTTTGGGTAGCGGGAGTTTTGCCAAAAACATTCAGTACTTC.

This clonotype has more than one count but fewer than ten. This chain connects TRBV20-1 to TRBJ2-7; 12 bases are shared with TRBD1. V trimming: 0 bases; J trimming: 3 bases; junction bases outside the gene matches: 6. CDR3 length: 16 amino acids. Germline V lookup: CDR1 DFQATT, CDR2 SNEGSKA (reference sequence). In DNA form, the CDR3 reads TGCAGTGCTAGAGATCAGGGACAGGGGGCCCACTACGAGCAGTACTTC. It translates to CSARDQGQGAHYEQYF.

The gene calls are TRBV20-1 and TRBJ2-5; D call uncertain. The CDR3 sequence is 14 residues long. Looked up from germline, CDR1 is DFQATT and CDR2 is SNEGSKA (reference sequence). With 8 bases removed from V and 8 bases from J, the gap between germline ends came to 24 bases. DNA of the CDR3: TGCAGTACGGAACAGCAACCCACCAAGAGTACCCAGTACTTC. It is translated as CSTEQQPTKSTQYF.

The chain has TRBV11-2 and TRBJ2-5, with D unclear. V was cut by 7 bases and J by 1 base, with 10 bases left in between. There are 13 residues in the CDR3. Germline V CDR1 and CDR2: SGHAT, FQNNGV. The CDR3 loop reads CASTSRVQETQYF. For the CDR3, the DNA is TGTGCCAGCACCTCAAGGGTCCAAGAGACCCAGTACTTC.

This chain links TRBV14 with TRBJ2-5; D unclear. The CDR3 is 16 residues long. Germline CDR1 is SGHDN and CDR2 is FVKESK. The V end was cut by 0 bases, the J end by 12 bases, with 23 bases between. CDR3 sequence: CASSQEGRTESPREYF. The CDR3 coding sequence is TGTGCCAGCAGCCAAGAAGGACGTACAGAGAGCCCCCGGGAGTACTTC.

The J gene is TRBJ1-6, the V gene TRBV13; no clear D gene. The CDR3 runs to 15 residues. Trimming took 3 bases from V and 9 from J, leaving 15 bases between them. The germline V gene encodes CDR1 PRHDT and CDR2 FYEKMQ (reference sequence). The CDR3 nucleotides are TGTGCCAGCAGCTTTGAAAGGTCGCGGACTTCACCCCTCCACTTT. Amino acid sequence: CASSFERSRTSPLHF.

This clonotype has only a few counts. The chain combines TRBV21-1 with TRBJ2-7; the table calls TRBD1, which could not be checked here. TRBV21-1 counts as a pseudogene. This CDR3 is built from 15 residues. CDR3 sequence reads: CASSRDRGRLYEQYF. The CDR3 DNA is TGTGCCAGCAGCCGGGACAGGGGGAGGCTCTACGAGCAGTACTTC.

The chain combines TRBV6-1 with TRBJ2-1; 10 positions match TRBD2. This CDR3 has 15 residues. J lost 15 bases, V lost 8 bases, and 19 bases had no gene match. Germline CDR1 reads MNHNS; CDR2 reads SASEGT. The CDR3 loop reads CASGLWSGGAFGVFF. As DNA, the CDR3 is TGTGCCAGCGGCCTGTGGAGCGGGGGGGCATTCGGGGTGTTCTTC.

This clonotype was detected once. This chain connects TRBV5-1 to TRBJ2-3; tentative D call: TRBD2 (6 bases). The CDR3 consists of 14 residues. From germline, CDR1 is SGHRS and CDR2 YFSETQ. V gave up 7 bases and J gave up 7 bases, with 19 bases separating them. This chain's CDR3 is CASRLSGLVNTQYF. The CDR3 DNA is TGCGCCAGCCGTTTATCGGGACTCGTAAATACGCAGTATTTT. Combining the CDR3 with reference TRBV5-1 and TRBJ2-3 gives the whole variable domain KAGVTQTPRYLIKTRGQQVTLSCSPISGHRSVSWYQQTPGQGLQFLFEYFSETQRNKGNFPGRFSGRQFSNSRSEMNVSTLELGDSALYLCASRLSGLVNTQYFGPGTRLTVL.

This clonotype appeared a single time. The V call is TRBV6-1, the J call TRBJ2-5, with 10 bases lining up with TRBD1. The V and J ends lost 5 bases and 4 bases, in that order; junction bases with no gene match: 10. This CDR3 contains 16 residues. Germline V gene data show CDR1 as MNHNS and CDR2 as SASEGT. CDR3 residues: CASSHTGTGERETQYF. In nucleotides, the CDR3 is TGTGCCAGCAGTCATACCGGGACAGGGGAGCGAGAGACCCAGTACTTC.

This clonotype was recorded a few times. The chain joins TRBV11-3 to TRBJ2-3; D is unclear. V was shortened by 2 bases and J by 1 base, with 7 bases between the two germline ends. CDR3 size: 14 residues. CDR1 and CDR2 from the germline V gene are SGHNT and YENEEA. In nucleotides, the CDR3 is TGTGCCAGCAGCTTAACCGCGGGCACAGATACGCAGTATTTT. It encodes CASSLTAGTDTQYF.

With regard to this clonotype: A much larger clone differs by one base, so this may be a read error. This chain joins TRBV28 and TRBJ2-1, with D tentatively TRBD1 or TRBD2 (6 bases each). Trimming pared 5 bases from V and 0 bases from J, leaving 14 bases between. CDR1 is MDHEN, CDR2 SYDVKM, per germline. This CDR3 spans 16 amino acids. CDR3 amino acids: CASSPGAASSYNEQFF. The CDR3 bases are TGTGCCAGCAGTCCGGGGGCAGCGAGCTCCTACAATGAGCAGTTCTTC.

V gene TRBV28 combines with J gene TRBJ2-7, with 7 bases aligning to TRBD1. The J segment lost 3 bases and the V segment lost 6 bases, leaving 8 bases of the junction unmatched. CDR1 is MDHEN, CDR2 SYDVKM, per germline. The CDR3 extends over 14 amino acids. The CDR3 loop is CASSLRQGHYEQYF. The CDR3 region has the DNA TGTGCCAGCAGCCTACGACAGGGACACTACGAGCAGTACTTC.

V usage is TRBV20-1 and J usage is TRBJ2-1, with 10 nucleotides matching TRBD2. CDR3 length: 14 residues. J gave up 7 bases and V 7 bases, and 10 bases lay outside the gene matches. Germline assignment: CDR1 DFQATT and CDR2 SNEGSKA (reference sequence). CDR3 in amino acids: CSVSKRGGGNEQFF. In DNA, the CDR3 is TGCAGTGTTAGCAAGCGGGGGGGCGGAAATGAGCAGTTCTTC.